A single sample gave rise to the 2 T cell receptor beta chains below, sequenced in a study of blood T cell repertoires in COVID-19. Data came from immunoSEQ multiplex PCR; TCRdb stores just in-frame clones and leaves some out. The repertoire holds hundreds of thousands of clones, with 70% to 90% as singletons. Material: peripheral blood. These receptors originate from a woman between 18 and 29 years old with acute or convalescent COVID-19.

V and J are TRBV18 and TRBJ2-7, with a possible D match to TRBD1 (5 bases). Germline CDR1 reads KGHSH; CDR2 reads LQKENI. The CDR3 has 15 amino acids. V was shortened by 2 bases and J by 0 bases, with 11 bases between the two germline ends. For the CDR3, the DNA is TGTGCCAGCTCACCAGCCCAGGGCCCCTCCTACGAGCAGTACTTC. It codes for CASSPAQGPSYEQYF. Variable domain in full (rest from reference TRBV18 and TRBJ2-7): NAGVMQNPRHLVRRRGQEARLRCSPMKGHSHVYWYRQLPEEGLKFMVYLQKENIIDESGMPKERFSAEFPKEGPSILRIQQVVRGDSAAYFCASSPAQGPSYEQYFGPGTRLTVT.

This chain connects TRBV5-6 to TRBJ2-1; no definite D call. The germline gives CDR1 SGHDT, CDR2 YYEEEE. The CDR3 has 12 residues. V lost 0 bases and J lost 6, with 4 bases in between. The chain's CDR3 is CASSLVANEQFF. CDR3 in DNA: TGTGCCAGCAGCTTGGTGGCCAATGAGCAGTTCTTC.